This T cell receptor beta chain comes out of a study of neurological immune-mediated disorders. This clonotype was seen only a few times. Sorted libraries were made with roughly 1 million CD4+ or CD8+ T cells. TCRdb independently ran MiXCR on the 5' RACE reads; one entry per CDR3 protein. This sample has about 21,000 distinct CDR3 sequences; 6% to 8.5% occur once, and the top ten carry roughly 17%. The TCR sequence derives from a woman aged 30 to 39 with HTLV-1-associated myelopathy (HAM/TSP). Specimen: CD8+ T cells from blood.

The DNA for the CDR3 is TGTGCCAGCAGCGTAGGCGCAGGGGCGACCACTGAAGCTTTCTTT. It is translated as CASSVGAGATTEAFF. This chain connects TRBV9 to TRBJ1-1; a possible D gene is TRBD1 (6 bases). Germline V gene lookup returns CDR1 SGDLS and CDR2 YYNGEE. The CDR3 consists of 15 residues. Trimming removed 0 bases at V and 4 bases at J, with 13 bases between.